The entry below describes one T cell receptor beta chain. Its specific antigen is unknown. No clone much larger than this one lies a single base away; base qualities are absent. The CDR3 sequence holds 13 residues, the cysteine and phenylalanine included. Of all the DNA, just the CDR3 is kept, 39 bases in frame from base 1. Looking up the germline V gene yields CDR1 SNHLY and CDR2 FYNNEI. The germline ends are 13 bases apart after V is trimmed by 7 bases and J by 4 bases. The library was made by the immunoSEQ multiplex PCR assay. For the multiplex PCR, a mixture combining 60 forward primers for TCR Vbeta segments and 13 reverse primers for TCR Jbeta segments was used. The CDR3 region of rearranged TCR beta genes was amplified from genomic DNA by a multiplex PCR assay. The Illumina HiSeq System was used to sequence the amplified TCR beta libraries as 87-base-pair reads. Regarding the original processing steps: Across the roughly 640 repertoires, a later analysis counted about 81 million unique TCR beta chains, around 11 million of which were shared by at least two donors. A nearest-neighbor algorithm error-corrected the raw reads and collapsed the reads into unique sequences, merging closely related sequences to remove PCR and sequencing errors. Alignment of CDR3 sequences to IMGT reference sequences was used to assign V, D and J gene segments. For a sequence to be retained, a match of at least six nucleotides to both a V gene segment and a J gene segment was required. A rearrangement counted as productive if the CDR3 had no stop codons and remained in frame with V and J, and every other rearrangement counted as non-productive. Following IMGT convention, CDR3 was defined as the stretch from the second conserved V-encoded cysteine to the conserved J-encoded phenylalanine. In an earlier analysis of just under 600 of the donors, sequences lacking an unambiguous match to a single V gene segment were excluded. In an earlier analysis of 587 of the donors, V segments were called functional above 56.7% productive rearrangements and were called segregating when the between-donor standard deviation exceeded 5%. A statistical classification framework was built for diagnosing cytomegalovirus status from the catalog of TCR beta chain sequences. In a later analysis, TCR nucleotide sequences were compared against IMGT/GENE-DB human TR gene sequences so that V and J genes could be assigned. In a later analysis, CDR3 sequences and most-parsimonious VDJ recombination scenarios were assigned using the TCRdist pipeline. In a later analysis, every TCR beta chain was defined by the combination of its CDR3 amino acid sequence and its V-gene family, and reads without a unique V-gene family were dropped. A later analysis removed several hundred highly shared, low-generation-probability nucleotide sequences to deal with suspected cross-contamination and a sequencing artifact. A later analysis calculated a clonal expansion index for each public chain from normalized within-repertoire ranks of inferred template counts. In a later analysis, generation probabilities were computed with a VDJ recombination model fitted to out-of-frame rearrangements, and the resulting probabilities were checked against IGoR. In a later analysis, hypergeometric tests were used to score TCR-TCR, TCR-HLA and TCR-CMV co-occurrence, with a repertoire-size bias correction applied to TCR pairs. False discovery rates were estimated in a later analysis by permuting HLA or CMV assignments 20 times. In a later analysis, co-occurring TCRs were grouped using DBSCAN, and TCRdist sequence similarity was added for clustering within HLA-allele-positive subsets. Repertoires with fewer than 30,000 or more than 120,000 public chains were left out of co-occurrence clustering, as were a few repertoires with anomalous nucleotide sharing. The source is immuneACCESS, and TCRdb retained only in-frame sequences with V and J called. Part of the clones is not carried over; for the studies checked, unresolved V genes explain less than half of this, and the remainder is unexplained. That table is the source of V, J and clone size, and D and trimming were worked out from the DNA. This sample has about 150,000 clones in its table, and over 70% of those were observed once. The top ten clones comprise 1.5% to 1.7% of the sample.

The data were taken from a study of cytomegalovirus exposure and HLA in healthy donors (dated by TCRdb to 2017 to 2019). Study-level background: An earlier analysis of some 620 of the donors reported roughly 300 Gb of sequence data and 117 million unique TCR beta sequences obtained from roughly 180 million T cells. In an earlier analysis of several hundred of the donors, high-throughput TCR beta sequencing was used to judge whether each TCR beta V gene segment behaved as functional or pseudogenic. High-throughput TCR immunosequencing, statistical association of individual TCRs with disease status, and machine learning were combined to predict cytomegalovirus infection status. Alongside the repertoire data, information on donor age, sex, ethnicity and CMV serostatus was compiled. In the later analysis, no new phenotypic data were used to find candidate immune exposures; instead, reliance was placed on TCR beta sequences and their occurrence across donors. The genetic ancestry cluster associated with self-reported Caucasian donors included over 65% of the roughly 400 genotyped donors. A later analysis re-analyzed previously published TCR beta repertoires from approximately 700 donors and added high-resolution HLA genotyping to study TCR occurrence patterns. Using immunosequencing, the study profiled T cell repertoires from around 680 subjects and related those repertoires to cytomegalovirus serostatus. Besides the first cohort of about 730 subjects, a separate validation cohort made up of 120 or so different subjects was used. In a later genetic analysis, genome-wide SNP genotypes for about three fifths of the roughly 670 donors were used, and that subset was treated as a discovery cohort. The number of typed donors differed by locus: about 629-630 for A, B, C, DRB1 and DQB1; 500 to 550 for DQA1; roughly 600 for DPA1; and about 450 for DPB1. Among roughly 400 genotyped donors of the cohort, an average of approximately 250,000 unique TCR beta nucleotide sequences were sequenced per donor, about a sixth of them non-productive. About five DR-DQ haplotypes were treated as single units for association and clustering because of strong linkage in the cohort. An early release covering around 630 HLA-typed donors comprised about 300 gigabases of sequencing data and roughly 85 million unique TCR sequences. The study was designed to test whether signatures of past pathogen exposure could be identified by cataloging public T cell receptors. Both class I and class II loci were covered by HLA typing, at four-digit resolution. Every repertoire in the discovery cohort had been generated on one and the same sequencing platform.

The cohort was made up of 650 to 700 healthy bone marrow donors. At the time of sampling, all cohort members were nominally healthy, though unrecorded immune exposures were likely present. The donor was CMV seronegative and was included in the group of 352 seronegative cohort members. A peripheral blood sample was collected from each donor, and TCR beta sequencing was performed on peripheral blood mononuclear cells. Genomic DNA was extracted from the blood cell samples with the Qiagen DNeasy Blood Extraction Kit. General conclusions and limits of the study: A later analysis associated 15,000 or so TCR beta sequences with specific HLA alleles at a false discovery rate of 0.05. The study listed around 160 TCR beta chains as associated with cytomegalovirus. An association between a missense DCLRE1C variant and V-gene and J-gene trimming of TCR beta chains was found in a later genetic analysis and replicated in an independent cohort. Presence/absence analyses assumed roughly uniform sequencing depth across donors, an assumption that may not hold. In an earlier analysis of roughly 560 of the donors, most TCR beta V segments were observed in productive rearrangements about 87% or about 30% of the time, broadly matching IMGT annotations. Some 16 rarely observed V segments, including chromosome 9 orphons, were excluded from the earlier analysis of almost 600 of the donors because counts were too low. A further reported finding was that TCR beta sequences accurately predicted the HLA-A and HLA-B alleles for most subjects in the first cohort. Compared with the roughly 700-donor mean, donors in an Asian-associated ancestry cluster had fewer N-insertions in productive TCRs, according to a later genetic analysis. Because some donors lacked HLA typing at each locus, the association tests relied only on the typed subset. A cluster of highly shared sequence variants was judged likely to represent a technical artifact of the sequencing pipeline. Because the 87-base-pair reads could not distinguish some IMGT-functional V segments, including TRBV6-2 and TRBV6-3, those segments were excluded. The authors suggested that the approach could potentially be extended to other disease states and immunological phenotypes. In a later analysis, HLA-associated TCR beta chains showed more clonal expansion and lower generation probabilities than non-associated chains that were equally common. A few of the identified cytomegalovirus-associated TCR beta chains were confirmed in vitro to be specific for cytomegalovirus antigens. Most TCR sequences were seen in very few donors, while some public TCRs were found in many individuals. According to a later analysis, most CMV-associated TCR beta chains appeared to be HLA-restricted, and the HLA associations seemed to be driven largely by CMV exposure. In both the original and validation cohorts, the classifier was reported to diagnose cytomegalovirus status with high specificity and sensitivity. In a later analysis, TCR association rates were found to vary across HLA loci, with the most associated TCRs seen for DRB1 alleles and the fewest for HLA-C alleles. Correlated functional status among segregating V segments might be attributable to linkage disequilibrium, but an unknown experimental factor could not be ruled out. Strong co-occurrence of HLA alleles, especially DR and DQ, made assigning TCR associations to individual alleles difficult. The cohort was sequenced for TCR beta chains only, and without alpha or paired-chain data the features that could be detected were limited. According to a later analysis, parvovirus B19, influenza, CMV and Epstein-Barr virus appeared linked to several top co-occurrence clusters. For the cohort, immune exposure information was limited to CMV serostatus.

This receptor was identified in a woman aged 18-29 years in good health and CMV-seronegative. Material for sequencing was PBMCs. The chain employs TRBV2 and TRBJ2-5; tentative D gene TRBD2, with 5 bases matching. The CDR3 reads as follows: CASTQNGRETQYF. The DNA reads as follows: TGTGCCAGCACCCAAAATGGGAGAGAGACCCAGTACTTC.